This TCR beta chain was recovered during a study of OX40 agonist ivuxolimab in advanced cancers. The germline V gene has CDR1 SNHLY and CDR2 FYNNEI. Between the trimmed V and J ends, which lost 5 bases and 1 base, there was a span of 17 bases. The CDR3 totals 16 residues. Measured with immunoSEQ multiplex PCR; TCRdb has only the in-frame clones, and not every one. The sample contains 70,000 to 95,000 clones, around 92% of which appear only once. Concerning this clone: The antigen is undetermined.

Overall study results and limits: Normalized T-cell clonal expansion was also low in some nonresponders.

This clonotype was obtained from an adult with an advanced solid tumor such as melanoma, head and neck, liver or kidney cancer. Specimen: CD4+ or CD8+ T cells sorted from blood, collected in a trial of the OX40 agonist ivuxolimab. This sequence joins TRBV2 and TRBJ1-1; D unresolved. CDR3 residues: CASSSLRMRANTEAFF. DNA for the CDR3: TGTGCCAGCAGTAGCTTGCGGATGAGGGCGAACACTGAAGCTTTCTTT.